This T cell receptor (beta chain) was retrieved from a study of blood T cell repertoires in COVID-19. TCRdb's table, derived via immunoSEQ multiplex PCR, lists solely in-frame clones and lacks some. The sample carries about 160,000 clones, 79% recorded once. CDR1 is SGHTA and CDR2 is FQGNSA in the germline V gene. Losses at the gene ends were 2 bases for V and 2 bases for J; bases not matched to a gene: 5. CDR3 length equals 15 residues. The gene calls are TRBV7-2 and TRBJ2-7; 8 positions match TRBD2. This clonotype was sampled from a woman between 55 and 75 years old with COVID-19, enrolled during active disease. The material sequenced was peripheral blood. The CDR3 here is CASSLQRGNAYEQYV. CDR3 nucleotides: TGTGCCAGCAGCTTACAGCGGGGGAATGCCTACGAGCAGTACGTC.